This TCR beta chain was profiled in a study of blood T cell repertoires in COVID-19. Looking at the study overall: Both acute and convalescent COVID-19 samples were obtained from the United States, Italy and Spain. PBMCs, B-cell-depleted T cells, or T cells were the source of the cDNA or gDNA that made up the material.

This clone was seen once. Per the original methods: Amplification of reference gene primers was used by the study to estimate nucleated cell counts. The table came from immunoSEQ multiplex PCR; TCRdb's copy has only in-frame clones and leaves some out. V, J and clone size reflect that table, while D and trimming were determined from the DNA. The sample lists 100,000 or so clones; 86% were seen once. Germline V gene sequence: CDR1 LGHNT, CDR2 FRNRAP. Deletions cut 9 bases from V and 5 bases from J, with 13 bases between. The CDR3 is 12 amino acids. The chain employs TRBV12-5 and TRBJ2-5; D not certain. The sequencing sample was made of peripheral blood. The receptor's source is a woman aged 60 to 75 in a cohort sampled during active or convalescent COVID-19. CDR3 protein: CASERGRETQYF. CDR3 coding DNA: TGTGCTAGCGAGAGAGGAAGGGAGACCCAGTACTTC.